Listed here is a single T cell receptor (beta chain). Its antigen remains unidentified. The record originates from a study of CD8+ T cells in alopecia areata. Reverse transcribed after extraction, RNA yielded cDNA as the sequencing template. Sequencing was performed with immunoSEQ multiplex PCR; in TCRdb, only in-frame clones are kept and a portion is missing. The sample has roughly 120,000 clones; less than 45% are singletons. Germline CDR1 reads GTSNPN; CDR2 reads SVGIG (reference sequence). CDR3 length: 13 residues. The V end lost 0 bases, the J end lost 0 bases, and 5 bases lay between the germline ends. The study, taken as a whole, reports: Clonality was higher in lesional than normal scalp, especially in alopecia totalis/universalis.

Both peripheral blood and punch biopsies of lesional scalp skin were obtained from patients who had alopecia areata. Sequenced: CD4+ T cells sorted from blood. The origin of this receptor is a human donor with alopecia areata. The chain uses TRBV30 and TRBJ1-1; no reliable D call. The CDR3 loop is CAWSVQLNTEAFF. The CDR3 DNA reads TGTGCCTGGAGTGTGCAGCTGAACACTGAAGCTTTCTTT.